This T cell receptor (beta chain) was captured by sequencing in a study of CD8+ T cells in alopecia areata. Overall study results and limits: Against the mouse data, patients shared TCRs less clearly, possibly for HLA reasons. Administration of tofacitinib significantly diminished scalp clonality and expanded CD8+ clones within the top 100.

The CDR3 has 16 residues. Germline lookup yields CDR1 SGHTA and CDR2 FQGNSA. With 2 bases clipped from V and 3 bases from J, the junction kept 6 bases outside the gene matches. There are a few counts of this clone. The antigen remains undetermined. Investigators isolated RNA and reverse transcribed it into cDNA to act as the sequencing template. The table came from immunoSEQ multiplex PCR; TCRdb's copy has only in-frame clones and leaves some out. Of approximately 280,000 clones detected, roughly 64% appear once; the ten largest clones hold about 1.8%. Regarding treatment: oral pan-JAK inhibitor, 5-10 mg twice daily.

This sample comprised CD4+ T cells sorted from blood, obtained at week 24, from a patient treated with tofacitinib. The TCR comes from a human donor with alopecia areata. The rearrangement uses TRBV7-2 and TRBJ2-7; 11 nucleotides agree with TRBD1. The CDR3 loop is CASSLSADRGLYEQYF. CDR3 DNA: TGTGCCAGCAGCTTATCTGCGGACAGGGGGCTCTACGAGCAGTACTTC. Full variable domain (rest looked up from reference TRBV7-2 and TRBJ2-7): GAGVSQSPSNKVTEKGKDVELRCDPISGHTALYWYRQSLGQGLEFLIYFQGNSAPDKSGLPSDRFSAERTGGSVSTLTIQRTQQEDSAVYLCASSLSADRGLYEQYFGPGTRLTVT.